The sample holds many counts of the clone carrying this TCR beta chain. Its antigen remains unknown. This entry is derived from a study of CD8 T cells in ankylosing spondylitis. TCRdb ran MiXCR on the 5' RACE reads and lists one entry per CDR3 protein. The table lists about 250,000 distinct CDR3 sequences, less than 9.5% of them singletons. CDR1 SGHRS and CDR2 YFSETQ come from the germline V gene. The CDR3 has 13 residues. Trimming pared 3 bases from V and 9 bases from J, leaving 13 bases between. Overall study findings and caveats: Some of the motif variants had earlier been found in reactive arthritis patients' fluid and blood. Matched ankylosing spondylitis synovial fluid reportedly showed significant enrichment of disease-linked clones.

Input material: blood, either unsorted or a sorted T cell fraction (not recorded which). This TCR was sampled from a female donor with ankylosing spondylitis or in good health (not recorded which). The V and J genes are TRBV5-1 and TRBJ1-5; D not resolved. The CDR3 coding sequence is TGCGCCAGCAGCTGGTCAGTAGAAACGCCCCAGCATTTT. Its translation: CASSWSVETPQHF.